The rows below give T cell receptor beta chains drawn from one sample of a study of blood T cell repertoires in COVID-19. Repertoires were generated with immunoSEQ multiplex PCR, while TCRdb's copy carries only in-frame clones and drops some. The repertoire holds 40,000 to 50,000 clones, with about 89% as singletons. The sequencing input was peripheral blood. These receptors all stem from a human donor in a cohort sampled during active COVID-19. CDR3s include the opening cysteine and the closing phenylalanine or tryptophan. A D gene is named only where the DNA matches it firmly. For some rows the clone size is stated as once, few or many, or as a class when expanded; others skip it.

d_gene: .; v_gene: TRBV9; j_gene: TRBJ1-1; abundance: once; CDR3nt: TGTGCCAGCAGCTCGACAGATTACACTGAAGCTTTCTTT; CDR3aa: CASSSTDYTEAFF
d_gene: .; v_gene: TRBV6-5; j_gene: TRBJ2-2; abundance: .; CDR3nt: TGTGCCAGCAGACGGGATGGCTCAATCACCGGGGAGCTGTTTTTT; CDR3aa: CASRRDGSITGELFF
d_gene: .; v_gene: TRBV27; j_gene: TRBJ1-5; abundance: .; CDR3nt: TGTGCCAGCAGTTCGATCTACCCCGACAGGCTCCTCAATCAGCCCCAGCATTTT; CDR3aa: CASSSIYPDRLLNQPQHF
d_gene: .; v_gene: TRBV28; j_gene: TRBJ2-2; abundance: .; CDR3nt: TGTGCCAGCAGTTTAGTCGGCGGCACGAACACCGGGGAGCTGTTTTTT; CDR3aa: CASSLVGGTNTGELFF
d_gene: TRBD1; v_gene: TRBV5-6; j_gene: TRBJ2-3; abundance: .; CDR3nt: TGTGCCAGCAGCTTGGCCCAACAGGGGGCAGATACGCAGTATTTT; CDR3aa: CASSLAQQGADTQYF
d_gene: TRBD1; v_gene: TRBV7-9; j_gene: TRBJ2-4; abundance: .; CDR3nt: TGTGCCAGCGCACAGGGGGGTCTGCAAAACATTCAGTACTTC; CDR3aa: CASAQGGLQNIQYF
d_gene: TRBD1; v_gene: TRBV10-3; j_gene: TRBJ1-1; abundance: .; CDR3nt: TGTGCCACCAACCCAGGGGGCAGGACTGAAGCTTTCTTT; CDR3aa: CATNPGGRTEAFF
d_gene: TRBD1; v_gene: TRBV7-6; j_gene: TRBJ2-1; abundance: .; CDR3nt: TGTGCCAGCAGCCCAGGACAGGCCCTAGGCAATGAGCAGTTCTTC; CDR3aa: CASSPGQALGNEQFF
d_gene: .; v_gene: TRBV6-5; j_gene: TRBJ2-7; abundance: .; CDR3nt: TGTGCCAGCAGTCAGGAAAGGACAGTTGACGAGCAGTACTTC; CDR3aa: CASSQERTVDEQYF
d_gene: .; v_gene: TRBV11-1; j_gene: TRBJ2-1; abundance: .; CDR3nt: TGTGCCAGCAGCTTCAGTTTATCCTACAATGAGCAGTTCTTC; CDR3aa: CASSFSLSYNEQFF
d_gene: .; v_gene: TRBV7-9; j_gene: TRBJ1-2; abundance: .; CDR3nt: TGTGCCAGCAGCTACACCCCCAGATATGGCTACACCTTC; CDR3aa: CASSYTPRYGYTF
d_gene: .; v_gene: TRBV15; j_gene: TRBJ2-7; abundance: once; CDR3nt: TGTGCCACCAGCAGAGATTCCCCGCAGGGGTGGTCCTACGAGCAGTACTTC; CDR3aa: CATSRDSPQGWSYEQYF
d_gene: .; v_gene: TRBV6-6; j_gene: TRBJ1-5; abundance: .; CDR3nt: TGTGCCAGCAGTTACCCCCCCCTAGGTCAGCCCCAGCATTTT; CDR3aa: CASSYPPLGQPQHF
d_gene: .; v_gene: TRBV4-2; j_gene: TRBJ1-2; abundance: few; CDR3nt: TGTGCCAGCAGCCAGGAGGGTGGCTACACCTTC; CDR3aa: CASSQEGGYTF
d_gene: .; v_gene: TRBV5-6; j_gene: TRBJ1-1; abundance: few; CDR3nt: TGTGCCAGCAGTAGAGGGTCTGGCACTGAAGCTTTCTTT; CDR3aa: CASSRGSGTEAFF
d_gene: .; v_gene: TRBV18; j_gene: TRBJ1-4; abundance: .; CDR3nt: TGTGCCAGCTCACAGGGACTACGGAATGAAAAACTGTTTTTT; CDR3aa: CASSQGLRNEKLFF
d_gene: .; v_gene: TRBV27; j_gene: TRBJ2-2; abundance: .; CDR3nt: TGTGCCCCTAGGGGCGGCACCGGGGAGCTGTTTTTT; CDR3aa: CAPRGGTGELFF
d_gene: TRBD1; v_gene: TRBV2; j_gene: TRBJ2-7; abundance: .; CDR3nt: TGTGCCAGCAGTTCCGGGACAGCGCCTACGAGGCAGTACTTC; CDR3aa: CASSSGTAPTRQYF
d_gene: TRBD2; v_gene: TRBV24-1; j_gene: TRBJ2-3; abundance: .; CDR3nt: TGTGCCACCAGTGATTCCCGGGAGGGTGCAGATACGCAGTATTTT; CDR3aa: CATSDSREGADTQYF